Below are 10 T cell receptor beta chains sequenced from a single sample in a study of cytomegalovirus exposure and HLA in healthy donors. Using immunoSEQ multiplex PCR, the repertoire was profiled, and TCRdb retains in-frame clones only, with some absent. The sample contains about 220,000 clones, around 90% of which appear only once. Sample: PBMCs. These receptors all come from a young woman in good health and CMV-seronegative.

Worth noting for this clone: Other DNA sequences from this sample encode an identical CDR3 as well. V is TRBV5-1 and J is TRBJ1-3; 9 nucleotides line up with TRBD1. With 1 base clipped from V and 1 base from J, the junction kept 3 bases outside the gene matches. Per the germline V gene, CDR1 is SGHRS and CDR2 is YFSETQ. The CDR3 loop spans 16 amino acids. In DNA form, the CDR3 reads TGCGCCAGCAGCTTGAGTGACAGGGGGTCTGGAAACACCATATATTTT. It specifies CASSLSDRGSGNTIYF.

The V call is TRBV5-1, the J call TRBJ1-1; D possibly corresponds to TRBD1 (5 bases). The germline V and J ends were trimmed by 0 bases and 5 bases, with 11 bases remaining between them. Germline lookup yields CDR1 SGHRS and CDR2 YFSETQ. This CDR3 has 14 amino acids. CDR3 nucleotide sequence: TGCGCCAGCAGCTTGGTTGGTGGGGGGACTGAAGCTTTCTTT. Translating it yields CASSLVGGGTEAFF.

The genes are TRBV2 and TRBJ1-5; no reliable D call. Looked up from germline, CDR1 is SNHLY and CDR2 is FYNNEI. Trimming took 7 bases from V and 4 from J, leaving 14 bases between them. The CDR3 loop spans 14 amino acids. Written as DNA, the CDR3 is TGTGCCAGCAACCCTGCAGCGGGGAATCAGCCCCAGCATTTT. Residues: CASNPAAGNQPQHF. The full variable domain, in which reference TRBV2 and TRBJ1-5 provide the parts outside the CDR3, is EPEVTQTPSHQVTQMGQEVILRCVPISNHLYFYWYRQILGQKVEFLVSFYNNEISEKSEIFDDQFSVERPDGSNFTLKIRSTKLEDSAMYFCASNPAAGNQPQHFGDGTRLSIL.

This clone has just one count. The chain recombines TRBV6-1 with TRBJ2-1; the match to TRBD2 covers 10 bases. The CDR3 length is 15 residues. The V gene's germline CDR1 is MNHNS and CDR2 SASEGT. J lost 0 bases, V lost 7 bases, and 3 bases had no gene match. CDR3 in amino acids: CASTRTSGSYNEQFF. The CDR3 region has the DNA TGTGCCAGCACCAGGACTAGCGGCTCCTACAATGAGCAGTTCTTC.

The V and J genes are TRBV30 and TRBJ2-7, with TRBD2 as a possible D gene (5 bases). Germline-derived CDR1 and CDR2 are GTSNPN and SVGIG (reference sequence). Between the trimmed V and J ends, which lost 5 bases and 8 bases, there was a span of 19 bases. CDR3 length: 13 residues. DNA of the CDR3: TGTGCCTGGGGAGGAAACGAGTTTAGGAAGCAGTACTTC. Amino acids: CAWGGNEFRKQYF.

The V call is TRBV15, the J call TRBJ2-2; possibly TRBD1 for D (6 bases). Trimming cost V 0 bases and J 5 bases, with 10 bases left between them. Germline V gives CDR1 LNHNV, CDR2 YYDKDF (reference sequence). The CDR3 is 15 amino acids. Written as DNA, the CDR3 is TGTGCCACCAGCAGAGACCCCCAGGGGACCGGGGAGCTGTTTTTT. As protein: CATSRDPQGTGELFF.

This chain's CDR3 is CASSIPGSLVRTF. The CDR3 nucleotides are TGTGCCAGTAGTATCCCTGGGTCCCTAGTTCGCACCTTC. This sequence joins TRBV19 and TRBJ1-2; D gene ambiguous. The CDR3 runs to 13 residues. V was trimmed by 3 bases and J by 13 bases, leaving 18 bases between them. From germline, CDR1 is LNHDA and CDR2 SQIVND (reference sequence). The full variable domain, with the rest looked up from reference TRBV19 and TRBJ1-2, is DGGITQSPKYLFRKEGQNVTLSCEQNLNHDAMYWYRQDPGQGLRLIYYSQIVNDFQKGDIAEGYSVSREKKESFPLTVTSAQKNPTAFYLCASSIPGSLVRTFGSGTRLTVV.

The gene calls are TRBV28 and TRBJ2-3; the match to TRBD2 covers 10 bases. The CDR3 is 15 residues long. The V and J ends lost 3 bases and 5 bases, in that order; junction bases with no gene match: 5. Germline CDR1 is MDHEN and CDR2 is SYDVKM. The CDR3 is CASSLLAGVVDTQYF. The CDR3 bases are TGTGCCAGCAGTTTGCTAGCGGGAGTTGTAGATACGCAGTATTTT.

In this sample, this clone turned up once. This chain connects TRBV30 to TRBJ1-2, with D tentatively TRBD1 (6 bases). CDR1 and CDR2 from the germline V gene are GTSNPN and SVGIG (reference sequence). This CDR3 comprises 13 residues. Between the trimmed V and J ends, which lost 0 bases and 6 bases, there was a span of 11 bases. The CDR3 DNA reads as TGTGCCTGGAGTGTTAACAGGGCTGATGGCTACACCTTC. It yields the protein CAWSVNRADGYTF.

This rearrangement joins TRBV7-9 to TRBJ1-5; 8 bases fit TRBD1. From germline, CDR1 is SEHNR and CDR2 FQNEAQ (reference sequence). J gave up 3 bases and V 4 bases, and 11 bases lay outside the gene matches. The CDR3 length is 17 residues. CDR3 sequence (DNA): TGTGCCAGCAGCTATTGGGACAGGCAGAACCCCAATCAGCCCCAGCATTTT. Protein product: CASSYWDRQNPNQPQHF.